These 31 T cell receptor beta chains came from one sample sequenced in a study of T cells after posttransplantation cyclophosphamide. Cyclophosphamide on days +3 and +4 followed busulfan-fludarabine conditioning and a marrow graft. Clones were sequenced by immunoSEQ multiplex PCR, and TCRdb holds only the in-frame ones, with some missing. The sample shows approximately 8,000 clones, no singletons; the ten largest hold 5.5%. This material consisted of PBMCs, taken after allogeneic stem cell transplant with posttransplant cyclophosphamide. The receptor set was obtained from a male patient younger than 30 who received an allogeneic stem cell transplant from an unrelated donor, was CMV-positive, and had acute and chronic GVHD. The T cells may come from the graft donor.

This clone has ten or more counts. CDR3 residues: CASSFQGARNTEAFF. Written as DNA, the CDR3 is TGCGCCAGCAGCTTCCAGGGGGCTCGGAACACTGAAGCTTTCTTT. This sequence joins TRBV5-1 and TRBJ1-1, with TRBD1 matching 8 bases. Unmatched junction bases numbered 4, after V lost 2 bases and J lost 1 base. In germline, CDR1 is SGHRS, CDR2 YFSETQ. The length of the CDR3 is 15 residues. Full variable domain (missing parts from reference TRBV5-1 and TRBJ1-1): KAGVTQTPRYLIKTRGQQVTLSCSPISGHRSVSWYQQTPGQGLQFLFEYFSETQRNKGNFPGRFSGRQFSNSRSEMNVSTLELGDSALYLCASSFQGARNTEAFFGQGTRLTVV.

This clone has ten or more counts. The chain couples TRBV19 to TRBJ1-2; the match to TRBD1 covers 7 bases. After removal of 5 bases from V and 3 bases from J, the junction contained 3 bases not matched to a gene. The length of the CDR3 is 13 residues. Germline V CDR1 and CDR2: LNHDA, SQIVND (reference sequence). The CDR3 loop is CASSVTGDYGYTF. The DNA for the CDR3 is TGTGCCAGTAGTGTAACAGGGGACTATGGCTACACCTTC.

In its sample, this clone was seen many times. The genes are TRBV25-1 and TRBJ1-1; TRBD1 matches at 10 bases. V lost 4 bases and J lost 4; bases outside the gene matches: 3. Germline V gene lookup returns CDR1 MGHDK and CDR2 SYGVNS. This CDR3 spans 14 amino acids. CDR3 sequence: CASSVDRGPTEAFF. The CDR3 DNA is TGTGCCAGCAGTGTTGACAGGGGGCCCACTGAAGCTTTCTTT.

The chain carries TRBV7-2 and TRBJ2-3; a possible D gene is TRBD2 (6 bases). CDR1 and CDR2 (germline): SGHTA, FQGNSA. Trimming shortened V by 1 base and J by 3 bases, and 14 bases separated the two germline ends. This CDR3 comprises 16 residues. CDR3 sequence reads: CASSLVARGRTDTQYF. Here the CDR3 DNA reads TGTGCCAGCAGCTTAGTGGCGCGGGGTAGGACAGATACGCAGTATTTT.

In its sample, this clone was seen many times. The rearrangement links TRBV2 to TRBJ2-7, with 9 positions matching TRBD2. CDR3 length: 14 amino acids. The V segment lost 6 bases and the J segment 6 bases; nucleotides outside the gene matches: 9. In germline, CDR1 is SNHLY, CDR2 FYNNEI. In nucleotides, the CDR3 is TGTGCCAGCAGGATTGTAGCGGGGGCTGCCGAGCAGTACGTC. Translating gives CASRIVAGAAEQYV.

This clone was detected many times. The chain employs TRBV5-8 and TRBJ2-2; no clear D. The CDR3 extends over 13 amino acids. The V end lost 0 bases, the J end lost 5 bases, and 5 bases lay between the germline ends. Germline V gives CDR1 SGHTS, CDR2 YDEGEE. CDR3 DNA: TGTGCCAGCAGCTTGGTAGTTACCGGGGAGCTGTTTTTT. It encodes CASSLVVTGELFF. Variable domain in full (rest from reference TRBV5-8 and TRBJ2-2): EAGVTQSPTHLIKTRGQQATLRCSPISGHTSVYWYQQALGLGLQFLLWYDEGEERNRGNFPPRFSGRQFPNYSSELNVNALELEDSALYLCASSLVVTGELFFGEGSRLTVL.

This clone was seen repeatedly, ten times or more. DNA for the CDR3: TGTGCCATCAGACTGACAGGGGGCAACTATGGCTACACCTTC. Encoded protein: CAIRLTGGNYGYTF. The rearrangement links TRBV10-3 to TRBJ1-2, with 10 bases fitting TRBD1. The CDR3 has 14 amino acids. The V segment lost 6 bases and the J segment 2 bases; nucleotides outside the gene matches: 3. Germline loops: CDR1 ENHRY, CDR2 SYGVKD.

This clone was found many times. The V gene is TRBV6-1, the J gene TRBJ1-1; TRBD1 aligns across 9 bases. Germline loops: CDR1 MNHNS, CDR2 SASEGT. V shed 9 bases and J 4 bases; nucleotides not matched to a gene: 9. This CDR3 has 14 amino acids. CDR3 amino acids: CASVRDRVLTEAFF. CDR3 DNA sequence: TGTGCCAGTGTCCGGGACAGGGTGCTCACTGAAGCTTTCTTT.

The sample holds many counts of this clone. This chain's CDR3 is CASSEAPGYGYTF. The CDR3 DNA is TGTGCCAGCAGTGAAGCCCCAGGGTACGGCTACACCTTC. V and J are TRBV6-1 and TRBJ1-2; maybe TRBD1 (5 bases). This CDR3 is 13 amino acids long. V lost 0 bases and J 8 bases, leaving 10 bases between the germline ends. Germline V gene sequence: CDR1 MNHNS, CDR2 SASEGT.

This clone occurred many times. CDR3 in amino acids: CASSDGVNEQFF. The CDR3 bases are TGTGCCAGCAGCGACGGGGTTAATGAGCAGTTCTTC. The chain joins TRBV5-6 to TRBJ2-1; TRBD2 might be the D (5 bases). Germline-derived CDR1 and CDR2 are SGHDT and YYEEEE. Trimming removed 4 bases from V and 7 bases from J, with 9 bases in between. The CDR3 loop spans 12 amino acids.

The table lists this clone with a few counts. This chain connects TRBV5-4 to TRBJ2-3, with 7 bases lining up with TRBD1. Trimming cost V 4 bases and J 1 base; bases outside gene matches: 6. The germline V gene encodes CDR1 SGHNT and CDR2 YYREEE (reference sequence). CDR3 length equals 15 residues. The CDR3 loop is CASSLLGQGTDTQYF. CDR3 bases: TGTGCCAGCAGCCTTCTAGGACAGGGCACAGATACGCAGTATTTT.

This clone was observed at least ten times. The chain joins TRBV6-1 to TRBJ2-1, with 9 bases matching TRBD2. Germline CDR1 MNHNS, CDR2 SASEGT. The CDR3 is made up of 14 amino acids. Trimming at V came to 4 bases and at J to 4 bases, leaving 2 bases not matched to a gene. CDR3: CASSVAGGYNEQFF. The CDR3 coding sequence is TGTGCCAGCAGTGTCGCGGGGGGGTACAATGAGCAGTTCTTC.

Many counts were recorded for this clone. This sequence joins TRBV4-3 and TRBJ1-3, with 8 bases that match TRBD1. This CDR3 comprises 14 residues. With V trimmed by 1 base and J by 9 bases, 5 bases remained unmatched. Germline V gives CDR1 LGHNA, CDR2 YSLEER. DNA for the CDR3: TGCGCCAGCAGCCAAGTAACAGGGGGGGGCACCATATATTTT. This sequence encodes CASSQVTGGGTIYF.

By share of the sample, this clone is medium-sized. The rearrangement links TRBV19 to TRBJ1-5, with TRBD1 matching over 12 bases. Trimming at V came to 4 bases and at J to 7 bases, leaving 5 bases not matched to a gene. Germline V gives CDR1 LNHDA, CDR2 SQIVND (reference sequence). CDR3 length: 15 residues. CDR3 DNA: TGTGCCAGTAGTACGGGGACAGGGGGCGGGCAGCCCCAGCATTTT. Amino acids: CASSTGTGGGQPQHF. Full variable domain (rest looked up from reference TRBV19 and TRBJ1-5): DGGITQSPKYLFRKEGQNVTLSCEQNLNHDAMYWYRQDPGQGLRLIYYSQIVNDFQKGDIAEGYSVSREKKESFPLTVTSAQKNPTAFYLCASSTGTGGGQPQHFGDGTRLSIL.

This clone appeared many times. The J gene is TRBJ1-5, the V gene TRBV28; D possibly corresponds to TRBD1 (6 bases). V lost 4 bases and J 3 bases, leaving 19 bases between the germline ends. The germline V gene has CDR1 MDHEN and CDR2 SYDVKM. This CDR3 has 17 amino acids. CDR3 bases: TGTGCCAGCAGTTCCGCCACAGGGCAGGGGAACAATCAGCCCCAGCATTTT. Translation: CASSSATGQGNNQPQHF.

The table lists this clone with many counts. This chain connects TRBV10-2 to TRBJ1-6; perhaps TRBD1 as D (5 bases). CDR3 length: 14 amino acids. CDR1 is WSHSY and CDR2 is SAAADI in the germline V gene. V was cut by 6 bases and J by 7 bases, with 13 bases left in between. CDR3 sequence (DNA): TGCGCCAGCAGAGATACAGGTACCAATTCACCCCTCCACTTT. The encoded protein is CASRDTGTNSPLHF.

This clone occurred many times. This CDR3 is CASRPTSGGAAGELFF. The CDR3 nucleotides read TGTGCCAGCAGGCCCACTAGCGGGGGGGCCGCCGGGGAGCTGTTTTTT. J is TRBJ2-2 and V is TRBV7-2; 13 positions match TRBD2. Germline-derived CDR1 and CDR2 are SGHTA and FQGNSA. The CDR3 has 16 residues. V was pared by 6 bases and J by 6 bases, with 7 bases of the junction left unmatched.

The sample holds many counts of this clone. The gene calls are TRBV9 and TRBJ1-2; D is unresolved. The germline V gene encodes CDR1 SGDLS and CDR2 YYNGEE. Trimming stripped 1 base from V and 2 bases from J, with 6 bases between. The CDR3 extends over 13 amino acids. The CDR3 DNA is TGTGCCAGCAGCGTAACAGAAAACTATGGCTACACCTTC. This sequence encodes CASSVTENYGYTF.

This clone came up many times. The chain employs TRBV5-4 and TRBJ1-4; D possibly corresponds to TRBD1 (6 bases). Per germline, CDR1 SGHNT and CDR2 YYREEE (reference sequence). V lost 0 bases, J lost 7 bases, and 13 bases lay in between. The CDR3 covers 15 residues. Written as DNA, the CDR3 is TGTGCCAGCAGCTTGGATCGGGGGGCGGGTGAAAAACTGTTTTTT. As protein: CASSLDRGAGEKLFF.

In this sample, this clone is medium-sized (0.01 to 0.1%). This rearrangement joins TRBV19 to TRBJ1-2, with 10 bases that match TRBD1. J was trimmed by 5 bases and V by 6 bases; bases with no gene match: 3. This CDR3 comprises 13 residues. Germline CDR1 and CDR2: LNHDA and SQIVND (reference sequence). In nucleotides, the CDR3 is TGTGCCAGTAGGGGGACAGGGGTATATGGCTACACCTTC. This codes for CASRGTGVYGYTF.

This clone was seen repeatedly, ten times or more. This chain links TRBV6-1 with TRBJ1-6, with TRBD1 identical over 12 bases. The CDR3 sequence is 20 residues long. The germline gives CDR1 MNHNS, CDR2 SASEGT. V shed 4 bases and J 0 bases; nucleotides not matched to a gene: 10. The CDR3 region has the DNA TGTGCCAGCAGTGCAAGCTCCGGGACAGGGGGCAGCTCCTATAATTCACCCCTCCACTTT. This translates into CASSASSGTGGSSYNSPLHF.

The table lists this clone with many counts. This chain uses TRBV27 with TRBJ2-6; 7 nucleotides align to TRBD1. The trim removed 6 bases at V and 4 bases at J, leaving 6 bases unmatched. The CDR3 covers 15 residues. CDR1 MNHEY and CDR2 SMNVEV come from the germline V gene (reference sequence). CDR3 nucleotide sequence: TGTGCCAGCAGAAGGGACAGTCCCGGGGCCAACGTCCTGACTTTC. Translation: CASRRDSPGANVLTF.

This clone was counted at least ten times. The chain uses TRBV2 and TRBJ2-1; D is perhaps TRBD2 (6 bases). Germline CDR1 and CDR2: SNHLY and FYNNEI. V lost 7 bases to trimming and J lost 7 bases, with 20 bases between them. The CDR3 extends over 15 amino acids. CDR3 sequence (DNA): TGTGCCAGCAATTCGGGAGCCAGGGTGTTGAATGAGCAGTTCTTC. Translating it yields CASNSGARVLNEQFF.

This clone was counted ten times or more. This chain links TRBV11-2 with TRBJ1-1; TRBD1 is a possible D gene (6 bases). Deletions cut 1 base from V and 1 base from J, with 13 bases between. The CDR3 contains 16 residues. Germline-derived CDR1 and CDR2 are SGHAT and FQNNGV. The CDR3 protein is CASSLATGHQNTEAFF. The DNA of the CDR3 is TGTGCCAGCAGCTTAGCTACGGGACACCAGAACACTGAAGCTTTCTTT.

This clone was observed many times. V gene TRBV11-2 combines with J gene TRBJ1-2, with 10 bases lining up with TRBD1. Germline V gives CDR1 SGHAT, CDR2 FQNNGV. Trimming at V came to 5 bases and at J to 0 bases, leaving 9 bases not matched to a gene. The CDR3 loop spans 17 amino acids. CDR3 in DNA: TGTGCCAGCAGCCCTCGGACAGGGGGACTAGCTAACTATGGCTACACCTTC. As protein: CASSPRTGGLANYGYTF.

The table lists this clone with many counts. This chain links TRBV7-2 with TRBJ1-3; D possibly corresponds to TRBD1 (5 bases). Germline values: CDR1 SGHTA, CDR2 FQGNSA. The CDR3 extends over 15 amino acids. V shed 1 base and J shed 3 bases, with 10 bases lying between them. The CDR3 bases are TGTGCCAGCAGCTTAGAAGGGGCAGTTGGAAACACCATATATTTT. This gives the protein CASSLEGAVGNTIYF.

This clone showed up many times. V is TRBV9 and J is TRBJ2-5; 14 nucleotides line up with TRBD2. Unmatched junction bases numbered 2, after V lost 4 bases and J lost 6 bases. The CDR3 has 14 residues. Germline-derived CDR1 and CDR2 are SGDLS and YYNGEE. The CDR3 DNA reads as TGTGCCAGCAGCCGGACTAGCGGGGGGAAGACCCAGTACTTC. The encoded protein is CASSRTSGGKTQYF.

This clone was picked up many times. The chain employs TRBV29-1 and TRBJ1-2; 9 positions agree with TRBD1. The V gene's germline CDR1 is SQVTM and CDR2 ANQGSEA. The CDR3 spans 13 residues. The V gene end was trimmed by 7 bases and the J gene end by 4 bases; junction bases not matched to a gene: 7. CDR3: CSAAGTGSYGYTF. CDR3 coding DNA: TGCAGCGCCGCGGGGACAGGGTCCTATGGCTACACCTTC. The full variable domain, completed using reference TRBV29-1 and TRBJ1-2, is SAVISQKPSRDICQRGTSLTIQCQVDSQVTMMFWYRQQPGQSLTLIATANQGSEATYESGFVIDKFPISRPNLTFSTLTVSNMSPEDSSIYLCSAAGTGSYGYTFGSGTRLTVV.

By share of the sample, this clone is medium-sized. The chain recombines TRBV5-1 with TRBJ1-5; no clear D gene. The CDR3 runs 13 residues. V was pared by 0 bases and J by 4 bases, with 5 bases between. Germline V CDR1 and CDR2: SGHRS, YFSETQ. The DNA for the CDR3 is TGCGCCAGCAGCTTGGGAGCTAATCAGCCCCAGCATTTT. It yields the protein CASSLGANQPQHF.

This clone was observed many times. The V and J genes are TRBV30 and TRBJ2-3, with TRBD1 matching over 8 bases. This CDR3 spans 13 amino acids. Germline CDR1 GTSNPN, CDR2 SVGIG (reference sequence). After removal of 8 bases from V and 4 bases from J, the junction contained 8 bases not matched to a gene. For the CDR3, the DNA is TGTGCCGGCGACCAGGGGGCTGCAGATACGCAGTATTTT. Its protein product is CAGDQGAADTQYF.

This clone has a count of ten or more. The chain couples TRBV27 to TRBJ1-1; the match to TRBD1 covers 11 bases. The CDR3 is made up of 17 amino acids. V lost 3 bases and J lost 1; bases outside the gene matches: 7. Germline V gene sequence: CDR1 MNHEY, CDR2 SMNVEV (reference sequence). The CDR3, as DNA: TGTGCCAGCAGTTTCCGGACAGGGGGCTGGAGGAACACTGAAGCTTTCTTT. Encoded protein: CASSFRTGGWRNTEAFF.